These 22 T cell receptor beta chains came from one sample sequenced in a study of T-cell reconstitution after alpha-beta-depleted transplantation in children (dated by TCRdb to the mid-2010s). The library relied on PCR. TCRdb names Illumina HiSeq 2500 as the instrument used. Molecular barcoding was employed in the preparation of TCR libraries, with unique molecular identifiers being used to normalize TCRbeta repertoire quantification. TCRdb applied fastp at Q25 and MiXCR to the public reads, then kept only in-frame beta chains. Duplicate CDR3 protein sequences are folded into a single record with the most common DNA and genes. The sample table holds over 85,000 distinct CDR3 sequences, of which 4.5% to 7.5% were seen once. About 6.1% of the sample is held by the ten biggest clonotypes. The time point label corresponds to: day 60 (about 2 months) after transplantation. What this sample's treatment or condition label stands for: allogeneic hematopoietic cell transplantation with graft depleted of TCRalphabeta T cells and CD19 B cells.

The material was PBMCs, mostly from graft donor cells, obtained 60 days after TCRalphabeta/CD19-depleted stem cell transplant. These receptors were obtained from a female patient between 2 and 15 years old who had a stem cell transplant for Fanconi anemia, so the T cells may come from the graft donor.

This clonotype was picked up many times. This chain joins TRBV5-4 and TRBJ2-3; possible D gene TRBD2, 6 bases. Between the trimmed V and J ends, which lost 0 bases and 2 bases, there was a span of 16 bases. The germline V gene has CDR1 SGHNT and CDR2 YYREEE (reference sequence). This CDR3 has 17 amino acids. The CDR3 loop reads CASSLEPLAPFTDTQYF. For the CDR3, the DNA is TGTGCCAGCAGCTTGGAACCCCTAGCGCCTTTCACAGATACGCAGTATTTT.

This clonotype appeared many times. The chain is built from TRBV12-3 or TRBV12-4 and TRBJ1-5, with TRBD1 matching 8 bases. V was pared by 3 bases and J by 11 bases, with 9 bases of the junction left unmatched. CDR3 length equals 14 residues. Here the CDR3 reads CASSFQGAAGSQHF. DNA of the CDR3: TGTGCCAGCAGTTTCCAGGGGGCGGCGGGGTCCCAGCATTTT.

The CDR3, as DNA: TGCGCCAGCAGCGACCTCTCGGGCACTGAAGCTTTCTTT. This encodes CASSDLSGTEAFF. The V and J genes are TRBV5-1 and TRBJ1-1, with D hard to call. With 4 bases removed from V and 4 bases from J, the gap between germline ends came to 11 bases. The germline gives CDR1 SGHRS, CDR2 YFSETQ. The CDR3 is 13 residues long. The entire variable domain, with the rest obtained from reference TRBV5-1 and TRBJ1-1, is as follows: KAGVTQTPRYLIKTRGQQVTLSCSPISGHRSVSWYQQTPGQGLQFLFEYFSETQRNKGNFPGRFSGRQFSNSRSEMNVSTLELGDSALYLCASSDLSGTEAFFGQGTRLTVV.

This chain joins TRBV4-2 and TRBJ2-5; TRBD2 matches at 14 bases. Germline V gene sequence: CDR1 LGHNA, CDR2 YNFKEQ. V shed 3 bases and J 5 bases; nucleotides not matched to a gene: 8. The CDR3 consists of 17 residues. The CDR3 DNA follows: TGTGCCAGCAGCCAGCGACTAGCGGGGGGGCTAGGGGAGACCCAGTACTTC. Translated, it gives CASSQRLAGGLGETQYF.

This clonotype was observed at least ten times. The V gene is TRBV7-9, the J gene TRBJ1-5; 7 bases are a match to TRBD1. The CDR3 length is 16 residues. CDR1 and CDR2 (germline): SEHNR, FQNEAQ (reference sequence). Unmatched junction bases numbered 9, after V lost 3 bases and J lost 4 bases. CDR3 coding DNA: TGTGCCAGCAGCTTCGGGGGACAGCGGCTTAATCAGCCCCAGCATTTT. Protein product: CASSFGGQRLNQPQHF.

This clonotype was observed at least ten times. The chain is built from TRBV27 and TRBJ2-7; 12 nucleotides agree with TRBD2. The junction had 9 bases not matched to a gene; V was cut back by 8 bases and J by 4 bases. Germline V gene data show CDR1 as MNHEY and CDR2 as SMNVEV (reference sequence). CDR3 length: 15 amino acids. CDR3 in DNA: TGTGCCAGCCGAGCACCGACTAGCGGGAGTTACGAGCAGTACTTC. As protein: CASRAPTSGSYEQYF.

This clonotype was seen repeatedly, ten times or more. V usage is TRBV11-2 and J usage is TRBJ2-7, with 7 bases identical to TRBD1. CDR1 SGHAT and CDR2 FQNNGV come from the germline V gene. This CDR3 comprises 14 residues. With 1 base clipped from V and 1 base from J, the junction kept 1 base outside the gene matches. The CDR3 sequence is CASSLAGQSYEQYF. The CDR3 DNA follows: TGTGCCAGCAGCTTAGCGGGACAGTCCTACGAGCAGTACTTC.

The chain is built from TRBV20-1 and TRBJ2-1; 8 bases agree with TRBD2. The germline gives CDR1 DFQATT, CDR2 SNEGSKA (reference sequence). The CDR3 has 13 amino acids. With 5 bases clipped from V and 7 bases from J, the junction kept 7 bases outside the gene matches. The DNA of the CDR3 is TGCAGTGCTCTTGGGACTAGTGGAAATGAGCAGTTCTTC. Its protein product is CSALGTSGNEQFF.

Many counts were recorded for this clonotype. V and J are TRBV29-1 and TRBJ2-6, with D perhaps given as TRBD1 or TRBD2 (5 bases each). This CDR3 contains 16 residues. Germline lookup yields CDR1 SQVTM and CDR2 ANQGSEA. Between the trimmed V and J ends, which lost 7 bases and 1 base, there was a span of 17 bases. The CDR3, as DNA: TGCAGCGCCCAAGGGACCGACGGATCTGGGGCCAACGTCCTGACTTTC. Amino acid sequence: CSAQGTDGSGANVLTF. Supplemented by reference TRBV29-1 and TRBJ2-6, the full variable domain reads SAVISQKPSRDICQRGTSLTIQCQVDSQVTMMFWYRQQPGQSLTLIATANQGSEATYESGFVIDKFPISRPNLTFSTLTVSNMSPEDSSIYLCSAQGTDGSGANVLTFGAGSRLTVL.

This clonotype was counted a few times. The J gene is TRBJ2-7, the V gene TRBV23-1; weak D call: TRBD1 (6 bases). TRBV23-1 carries the ORF label, with uncertain function. V lost 0 bases and J lost 3, with 24 bases in between. The CDR3 extends over 19 amino acids. The CDR3 DNA reads as TGCGCCAGCAGTCAATCGCCTGGACGGCGGCAGGGGTTACGCTACGAGCAGTACTTC. The encoded protein is CASSQSPGRRQGLRYEQYF.

This clonotype was picked up many times. This chain links TRBV12-3 or TRBV12-4 with TRBJ1-2; the D gene is possibly TRBD1 (6 bases). V lost 6 bases and J lost 0, with 14 bases in between. There are 15 residues in the CDR3. This CDR3 reads CASSLRGAPNYGYTF. In DNA form, the CDR3 reads TGTGCCAGCAGCCTACGGGGGGCCCCTAACTATGGCTACACCTTC.

This clonotype was counted at least ten times. The V and J genes are TRBV11-2 and TRBJ2-5; 7 bases match TRBD2. Germline V CDR1 and CDR2: SGHAT, FQNNGV. V lost 0 bases, J lost 5 bases, and 9 bases stayed unmatched. The CDR3 is 16 residues long. In nucleotides, the CDR3 is TGTGCCAGCAGCTTAGATTCAGCTAGCGGCGTGGAGACCCAGTACTTC. As protein: CASSLDSASGVETQYF. The complete variable domain, with remaining parts taken from reference TRBV11-2 and TRBJ2-5, reads EAGVAQSPRYKIIEKRQSVAFWCNPISGHATLYWYQQILGQGPKLLIQFQNNGVVDDSQLPKDRFSAERLKGVDSTLKIQPAKLEDSAVYLCASSLDSASGVETQYFGPGTRLLVL.

This clonotype was found many times. The rearrangement uses TRBV28 and TRBJ2-1, with 9 bases that match TRBD1. The V gene end was trimmed by 5 bases and the J gene end by 2 bases; junction bases not matched to a gene: 7. CDR1 and CDR2 from the germline V gene are MDHEN and SYDVKM. The CDR3 length is 16 residues. DNA of the CDR3: TGTGCCAGCAGTCCTCGGGGGACAGGGCCCTACAATGAGCAGTTCTTC. This encodes CASSPRGTGPYNEQFF. The full variable domain, completed using reference TRBV28 and TRBJ2-1, is DVKVTQSSRYLVKRTGEKVFLECVQDMDHENMFWYRQDPGLGLRLIYFSYDVKMKEKGDIPEGYSVSREKKERFSLILESASTNQTSMYLCASSPRGTGPYNEQFFGPGTRLTVL.

This clonotype showed up many times. This chain links TRBV18 with TRBJ1-1, with 9 positions matching TRBD1. The CDR3 loop spans 15 amino acids. Germline V CDR1 and CDR2: KGHSH, LQKENI. The V gene end was trimmed by 1 base and the J gene end by 5 bases; junction bases not matched to a gene: 5. CDR3 DNA: TGTGCCAGCTCACCACTTGGACAGGGGACTACTGAAGCTTTCTTT. Translating it yields CASSPLGQGTTEAFF.

This clonotype was detected ten times or more. V is TRBV18 and J is TRBJ2-5; 8 nucleotides align to TRBD1. V lost 5 bases to trimming and J lost 5 bases; unmatched junction nucleotides: 4. This CDR3 region has 13 residues. CDR1 KGHSH and CDR2 LQKENI come from the germline V gene. The CDR3, as DNA: TGTGCCAGCTCAACGGGACAGGTGGAGACCCAGTACTTC. It codes for CASSTGQVETQYF.

This clonotype has ten or more counts. V gene TRBV7-9 combines with J gene TRBJ2-3; 9 bases agree with TRBD2. CDR1 SEHNR and CDR2 FQNEAQ come from the germline V gene (reference sequence). J was trimmed by 4 bases and V by 5 bases; bases with no gene match: 10. The CDR3 is made up of 16 amino acids. This CDR3 is CASSPQDLAGSDTQYF. The CDR3 DNA is TGTGCCAGCAGCCCCCAGGATCTAGCGGGGTCAGATACGCAGTATTTT. The full variable domain, in which reference TRBV7-9 and TRBJ2-3 provide the parts outside the CDR3, is DTGVSQNPRHKITKRGQNVTFRCDPISEHNRLYWYRQTLGQGPEFLTYFQNEAQLEKSRLLSDRFSAERPKGSFSTLEIQRTEQGDSAMYLCASSPQDLAGSDTQYFGPGTRLTVL.

This clonotype came up a few times. The chain has TRBV28 and TRBJ1-2; D unclear. Germline V gene sequence: CDR1 MDHEN, CDR2 SYDVKM. Trimming took off 4 bases at V and 7 bases at J, with 10 bases between the two ends. This CDR3 contains 12 residues. The CDR3 sequence is CASSSAGRGYTF. The CDR3 DNA reads TGTGCCAGCAGTTCGGCCGGCCGTGGCTACACCTTC.

This clonotype has a count of ten or more. J is TRBJ1-4 and V is TRBV20-1; D not resolved. Trimming took 5 bases from V and 8 from J, leaving 12 bases between them. The germline CDR1 and CDR2 sequences are DFQATT and SNEGSKA (reference sequence). The CDR3 is 12 amino acids. The CDR3 DNA is TGCAGTGCTCTGGGGTTCCAGGAAAAACTGTTTTTT. Residues: CSALGFQEKLFF.

This clonotype came up many times. V gene TRBV20-1 combines with J gene TRBJ2-7; 8 nucleotides match TRBD2. CDR3 size: 11 residues. Germline CDR1 is DFQATT and CDR2 is SNEGSKA (reference sequence). With 6 bases clipped from V and 9 bases from J, the junction kept 7 bases outside the gene matches. In DNA form, the CDR3 reads TGCAGTGCCCGAGGGGCGGGAGGGCAGTACTTC. Translation gives CSARGAGGQYF.

This clonotype was detected ten times or more. The chain recombines TRBV28 with TRBJ2-5, with 12 bases lining up with TRBD2. This CDR3 has 16 amino acids. Unmatched junction bases numbered 12, after V lost 8 bases and J lost 5 bases. CDR1 is MDHEN, CDR2 SYDVKM, per germline. CDR3 bases: TGTGCCAGCCGGACTAGCGGGGACAACCGTATGGAGACCCAGTACTTC. This gives the protein CASRTSGDNRMETQYF.

This clonotype appeared many times. The rearrangement uses TRBV12-3 or TRBV12-4 and TRBJ2-7, with 11 bases fitting TRBD2. J gave up 4 bases and V 3 bases, and 5 bases lay outside the gene matches. This CDR3 is 15 amino acids long. CDR3 loop: CASSFLASGRYEQYF. As DNA, the CDR3 is TGTGCCAGCAGTTTTTTGGCTAGCGGGAGGTACGAGCAGTACTTC.

There are many counts of this clonotype. V gene TRBV2 combines with J gene TRBJ2-7; D possibly uses TRBD1 or TRBD2 (6 bases each). Trimming removed 6 bases at V and 0 bases at J, with 18 bases between. Germline V gene data show CDR1 as SNHLY and CDR2 as FYNNEI. This CDR3 contains 16 residues. The CDR3 reads CASRMEGVWGSYEQYF. CDR3 nucleotides: TGTGCCAGCAGAATGGAGGGGGTTTGGGGCTCCTACGAGCAGTACTTC.